The 9 T cell receptor beta chains below all came from one sample that was sequenced in a study of T cells after yellow fever vaccination (dated by TCRdb to the late 2010s). Reading the label with the study, this specimen's treatment or condition is: live attenuated yellow fever vaccine strain. The library was built by means of 5' RACE. Sequencing was carried out with an Illumina HiSeq 2500. Using fastp trimming at Q25 and MiXCR clonotype assembly, TCRdb reanalyzed the public sequencing data and kept in-frame beta chains. Rows with a matching CDR3 protein are joined into one entry that keeps the most common DNA and genes. The sample contains some 320,000 distinct CDR3 sequences, approximately 9% of them found a single time. The ten largest clones take up 18% of the sample. This sample comprised PBMCs, obtained on the day of the first yellow fever vaccination. These receptors were collected from a man aged 18 to 30 who received the YFV17D yellow fever vaccine.

CDR3 amino acids: CSARPTLLLSSYNEQFF. The DNA of the CDR3 is TGCAGTGCTAGACCAACCCTGCTACTGAGCTCCTACAATGAGCAGTTCTTC. The chain recombines TRBV20-1 with TRBJ2-1; D remains ambiguous. Deletions cut 2 bases from V and 0 bases from J, with 17 bases between. The CDR3 is 17 residues long. Germline V gene sequence: CDR1 DFQATT, CDR2 SNEGSKA (reference sequence).

The chain combines TRBV5-1 with TRBJ1-5; 8 bases map to TRBD1. The CDR3 is 15 residues long. V gave up 0 bases and J gave up 1 base; unmatched junction bases: 0. The germline V gene has CDR1 SGHRS and CDR2 YFSETQ. The CDR3 reads CASSLGTGSNQPQHF. As DNA, the CDR3 is TGCGCCAGCAGCTTGGGGACAGGGAGCAATCAGCCCCAGCATTTT.

This clonotype has only a few counts. The chain uses TRBV12-3 or TRBV12-4 and TRBJ2-5; D is undetermined. V gave up 3 bases and J gave up 5 bases, with 16 bases separating them. This CDR3 has 15 amino acids. The CDR3 DNA reads as TGTGCCAGCAGTTTGAGACACCTGTCTGGGGAGACCCAGTACTTC. Its translation: CASSLRHLSGETQYF.

This clonotype was counted ten times or more. This sequence joins TRBV4-3 and TRBJ2-1; no clear D gene. The CDR3 has 13 amino acids. Deletions cut 0 bases from V and 6 bases from J, with 6 bases between. Germline loops: CDR1 LGHNA, CDR2 YSLEER. CDR3 amino acids: CASSQEGTNEQFF. CDR3 DNA: TGCGCCAGCAGCCAAGAGGGTACCAATGAGCAGTTCTTC.

The J gene is TRBJ2-5, the V gene TRBV18; a weak D match, TRBD2 (5 bases). CDR1 is KGHSH and CDR2 is LQKENI in the germline V gene. This CDR3 has 14 amino acids. Trimming left V 2 bases short and J 5 bases short, with 12 bases between. Here the CDR3 reads CASSPGNPGETQYF. The CDR3 nucleotides read TGTGCCAGCTCACCAGGAAATCCGGGGGAGACCCAGTACTTC. The full variable domain, in which reference TRBV18 and TRBJ2-5 provide the parts outside the CDR3, is NAGVMQNPRHLVRRRGQEARLRCSPMKGHSHVYWYRQLPEEGLKFMVYLQKENIIDESGMPKERFSAEFPKEGPSILRIQQVVRGDSAAYFCASSPGNPGETQYFGPGTRLLVL.

This clonotype was observed a handful of times. The chain is built from TRBV20-1 and TRBJ1-1, with D unclear. Trimming left V 0 bases short and J 6 bases short, with 14 bases between. Germline CDR1 DFQATT, CDR2 SNEGSKA (reference sequence). This CDR3 region has 14 residues. CDR3 nucleotide sequence: TGCAGTGCTAGAGATCGAATTTTCGGGGCTGAAGCTTTCTTT. Translating gives CSARDRIFGAEAFF.

This clonotype came up a few times. This chain links TRBV7-2 with TRBJ2-7; D tentatively reads TRBD1 or TRBD2 (5 bases each). This CDR3 spans 15 amino acids. Between the trimmed V and J ends, which lost 1 base and 4 bases, there was a span of 14 bases. CDR1 and CDR2 (germline): SGHTA, FQGNSA. The CDR3 DNA sequence: TGTGCCAGCAGCTTAGGCCACGGGACGGTTTACGAGCAGTACTTC. Encoded protein: CASSLGHGTVYEQYF.

The rearrangement joins TRBV23-1 to TRBJ1-5; perhaps TRBD1 as D (6 bases). TRBV23-1 is an ORF, and what it does is uncertain. The CDR3 covers 14 residues. Trimming stripped 3 bases from V and 4 bases from J, with 10 bases between. Written as DNA, the CDR3 is TGCGCCAGCAGTCACAGGACAGAAAATCAGCCCCAGCATTTT. Its translation: CASSHRTENQPQHF.

This clonotype showed up just a few times. The V call is TRBV10-3, the J call TRBJ1-2; TRBD1 might be the D (6 bases). Deletions cut 6 bases from V and 3 bases from J, with 8 bases between. Germline-derived CDR1 and CDR2 are ENHRY and SYGVKD. This CDR3 has 12 amino acids. The CDR3 loop is CAIRDSDYGYTF. The CDR3 coding sequence is TGTGCCATCAGGGACAGTGACTATGGCTACACCTTC.